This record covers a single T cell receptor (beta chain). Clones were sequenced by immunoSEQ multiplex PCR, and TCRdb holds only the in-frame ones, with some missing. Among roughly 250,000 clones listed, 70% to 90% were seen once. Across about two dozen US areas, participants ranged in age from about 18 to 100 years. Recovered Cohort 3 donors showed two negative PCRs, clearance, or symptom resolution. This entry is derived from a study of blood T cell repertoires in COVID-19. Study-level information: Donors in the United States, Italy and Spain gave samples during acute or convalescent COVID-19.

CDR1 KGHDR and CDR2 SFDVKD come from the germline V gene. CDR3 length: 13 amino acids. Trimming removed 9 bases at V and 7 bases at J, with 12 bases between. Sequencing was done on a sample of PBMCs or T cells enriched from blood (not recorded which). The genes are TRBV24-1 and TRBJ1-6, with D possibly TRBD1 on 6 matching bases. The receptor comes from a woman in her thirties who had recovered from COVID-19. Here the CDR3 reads CATQGRENSPLHF. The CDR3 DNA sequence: TGTGCCACCCAGGGGAGGGAGAATTCACCCCTCCACTTT.